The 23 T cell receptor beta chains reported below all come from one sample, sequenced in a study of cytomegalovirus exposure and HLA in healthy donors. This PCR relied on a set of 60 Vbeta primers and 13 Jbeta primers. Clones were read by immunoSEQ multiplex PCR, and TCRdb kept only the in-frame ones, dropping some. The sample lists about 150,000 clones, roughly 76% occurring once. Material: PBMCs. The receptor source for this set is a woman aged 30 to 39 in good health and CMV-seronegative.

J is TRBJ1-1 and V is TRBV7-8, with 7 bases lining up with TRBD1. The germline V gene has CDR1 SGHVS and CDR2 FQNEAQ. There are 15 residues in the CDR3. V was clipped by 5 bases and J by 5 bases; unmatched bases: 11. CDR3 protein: CASSIQGRSGTEAFF. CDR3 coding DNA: TGTGCCAGCAGCATACAGGGGAGAAGTGGAACTGAAGCTTTCTTT.

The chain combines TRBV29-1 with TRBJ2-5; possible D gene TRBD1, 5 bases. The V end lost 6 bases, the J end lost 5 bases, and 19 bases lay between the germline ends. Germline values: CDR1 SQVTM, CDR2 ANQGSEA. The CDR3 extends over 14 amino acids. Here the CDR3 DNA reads TGCAGCGTCCGATTACAGGCAAGGACGGAGACCCAGTACTTC. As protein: CSVRLQARTETQYF. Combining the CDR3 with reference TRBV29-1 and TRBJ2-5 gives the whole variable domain SAVISQKPSRDICQRGTSLTIQCQVDSQVTMMFWYRQQPGQSLTLIATANQGSEATYESGFVIDKFPISRPNLTFSTLTVSNMSPEDSSIYLCSVRLQARTETQYFGPGTRLLVL.

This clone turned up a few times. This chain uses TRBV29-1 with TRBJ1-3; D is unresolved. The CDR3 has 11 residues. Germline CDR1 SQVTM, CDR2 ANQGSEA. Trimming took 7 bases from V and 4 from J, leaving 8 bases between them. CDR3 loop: CSGKQGNTIYF. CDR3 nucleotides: TGCAGCGGTAAACAGGGAAACACCATATATTTT.

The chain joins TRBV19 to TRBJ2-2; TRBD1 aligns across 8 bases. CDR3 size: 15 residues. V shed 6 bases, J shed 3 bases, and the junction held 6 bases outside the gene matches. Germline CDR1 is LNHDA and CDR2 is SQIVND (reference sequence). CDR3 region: CASRIRGPDTGELFF. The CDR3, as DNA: TGTGCCAGTAGAATCAGGGGGCCAGACACCGGGGAGCTGTTTTTT.

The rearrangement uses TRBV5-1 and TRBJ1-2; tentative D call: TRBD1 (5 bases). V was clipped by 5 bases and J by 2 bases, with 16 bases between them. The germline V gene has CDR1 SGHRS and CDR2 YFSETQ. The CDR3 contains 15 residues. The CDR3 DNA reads TGCGCCAGCAGTCAGGGATCAAGATGGAACTATGGCTACACCTTC. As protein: CASSQGSRWNYGYTF.

The CDR3 sequence is CASAPGGGGSPDTQYF. CDR3 nucleotide sequence: TGCGCCAGCGCCCCCGGGGGCGGGGGGTCCCCAGATACGCAGTATTTT. The rearrangement joins TRBV5-1 to TRBJ2-3; TRBD2 aligns across 8 bases. Germline CDR1 SGHRS, CDR2 YFSETQ. This CDR3 has 16 amino acids. Trimming at V came to 7 bases and at J to 4 bases, leaving 14 bases not matched to a gene.

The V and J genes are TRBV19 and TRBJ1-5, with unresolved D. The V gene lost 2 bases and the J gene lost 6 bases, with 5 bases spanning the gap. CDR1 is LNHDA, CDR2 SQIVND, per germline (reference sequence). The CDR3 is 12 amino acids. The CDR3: CASSIPGQPQHF. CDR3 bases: TGTGCCAGTAGTATACCCGGTCAGCCCCAGCATTTT.

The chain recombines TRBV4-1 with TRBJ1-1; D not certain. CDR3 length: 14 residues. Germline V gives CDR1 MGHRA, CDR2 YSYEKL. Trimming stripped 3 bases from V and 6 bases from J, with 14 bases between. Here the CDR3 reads CASSQRGITPEAFF. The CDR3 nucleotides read TGCGCCAGCAGCCAGCGGGGAATAACACCTGAAGCTTTCTTT.

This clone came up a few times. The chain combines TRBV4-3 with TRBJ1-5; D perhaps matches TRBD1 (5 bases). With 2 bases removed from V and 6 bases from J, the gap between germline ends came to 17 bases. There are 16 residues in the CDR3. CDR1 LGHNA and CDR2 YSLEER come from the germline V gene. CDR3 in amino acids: CASSQMLGVGSQPQHF. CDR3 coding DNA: TGCGCCAGCAGCCAAATGCTAGGGGTTGGAAGTCAGCCCCAGCATTTT.

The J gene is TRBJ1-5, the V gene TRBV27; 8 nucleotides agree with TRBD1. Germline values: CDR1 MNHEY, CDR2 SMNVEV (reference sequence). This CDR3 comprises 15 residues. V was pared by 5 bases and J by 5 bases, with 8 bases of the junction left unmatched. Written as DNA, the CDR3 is TGTGCCAGCAGTCCGTGGTCAGGGGGCGATCAGCCCCAGCATTTT. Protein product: CASSPWSGGDQPQHF.

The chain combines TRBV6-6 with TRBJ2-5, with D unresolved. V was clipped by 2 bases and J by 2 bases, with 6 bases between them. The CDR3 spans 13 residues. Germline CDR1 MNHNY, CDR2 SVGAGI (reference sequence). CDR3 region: CASSYVKQETQYF. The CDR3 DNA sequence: TGTGCCAGCAGTTACGTTAAACAAGAGACCCAGTACTTC.

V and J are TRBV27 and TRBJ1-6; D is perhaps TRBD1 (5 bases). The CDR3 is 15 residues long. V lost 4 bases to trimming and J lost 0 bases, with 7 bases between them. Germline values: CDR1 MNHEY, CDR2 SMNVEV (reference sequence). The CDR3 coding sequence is TGTGCCAGCAGTTATGACAGCTCCTATAATTCACCCCTCCACTTT. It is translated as CASSYDSSYNSPLHF.

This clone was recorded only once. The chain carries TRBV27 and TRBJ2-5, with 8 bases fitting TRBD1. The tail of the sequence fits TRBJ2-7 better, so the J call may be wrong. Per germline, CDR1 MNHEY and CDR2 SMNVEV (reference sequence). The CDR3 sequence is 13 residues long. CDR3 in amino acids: CASRGTGTYEQYF. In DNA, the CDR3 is TGTGCCAGCAGGGGGACAGGTACCTACGAGCAGTACTTC.

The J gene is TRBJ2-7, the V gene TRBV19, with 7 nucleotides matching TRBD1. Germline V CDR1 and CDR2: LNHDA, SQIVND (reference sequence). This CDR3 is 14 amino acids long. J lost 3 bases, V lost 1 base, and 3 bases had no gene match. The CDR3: CASSIGGTDYEQYF. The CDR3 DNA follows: TGTGCCAGTAGTATAGGTGGGACAGACTACGAGCAGTACTTC.

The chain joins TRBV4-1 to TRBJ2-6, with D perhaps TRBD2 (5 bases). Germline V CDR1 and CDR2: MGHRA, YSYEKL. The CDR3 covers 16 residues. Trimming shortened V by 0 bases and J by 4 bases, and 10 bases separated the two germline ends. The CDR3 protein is CASSQEARAGANVLTF. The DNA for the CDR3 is TGCGCCAGCAGCCAAGAGGCGCGGGCCGGGGCCAACGTCCTGACTTTC.

The CDR3 reads CASSRQGFGTEAFF. In DNA form, the CDR3 reads TGTGCCAGCTCCCGACAGGGGTTTGGCACTGAAGCTTTCTTT. The chain combines TRBV6-1 with TRBJ1-1, with 8 bases fitting TRBD1. The trim removed 8 bases at V and 4 bases at J, leaving 9 bases unmatched. Germline V CDR1 and CDR2: MNHNS, SASEGT. The CDR3 extends over 14 amino acids.

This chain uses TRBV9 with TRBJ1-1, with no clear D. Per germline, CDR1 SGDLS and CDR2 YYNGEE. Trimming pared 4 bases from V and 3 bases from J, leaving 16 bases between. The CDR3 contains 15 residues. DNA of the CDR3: TGTGCCAGCAGCCCCCGGGGAGAGTCGGACACTGAAGCTTTCTTT. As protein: CASSPRGESDTEAFF.

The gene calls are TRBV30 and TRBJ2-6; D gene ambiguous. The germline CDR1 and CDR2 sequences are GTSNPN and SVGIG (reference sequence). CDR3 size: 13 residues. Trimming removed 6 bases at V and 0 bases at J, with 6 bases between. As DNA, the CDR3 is TGTGCCTGCCCCATCTCTGGGGCCAACGTCCTGACTTTC. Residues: CACPISGANVLTF.

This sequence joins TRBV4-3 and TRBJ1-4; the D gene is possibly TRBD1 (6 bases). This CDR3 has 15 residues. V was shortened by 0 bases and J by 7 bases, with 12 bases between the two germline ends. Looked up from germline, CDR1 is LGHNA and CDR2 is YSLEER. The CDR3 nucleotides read TGCGCCAGCAGCCAAGATATTAGGGGGGGTGAAAAACTGTTTTTT. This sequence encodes CASSQDIRGGEKLFF.

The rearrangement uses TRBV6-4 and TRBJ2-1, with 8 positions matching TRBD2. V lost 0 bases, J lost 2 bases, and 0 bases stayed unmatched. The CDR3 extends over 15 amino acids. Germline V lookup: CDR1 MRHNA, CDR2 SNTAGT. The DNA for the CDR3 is TGTGCCAGCAGTGACTCAGCGGGAGCCTACAATGAGCAGTTCTTC. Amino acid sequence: CASSDSAGAYNEQFF.

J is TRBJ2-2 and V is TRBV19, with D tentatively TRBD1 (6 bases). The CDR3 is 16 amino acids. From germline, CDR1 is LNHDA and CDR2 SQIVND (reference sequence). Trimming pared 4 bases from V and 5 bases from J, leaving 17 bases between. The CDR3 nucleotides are TGTGCCAGTAGTACCCTAGGACAGATTCAAACCGGGGAGCTGTTTTTT. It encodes CASSTLGQIQTGELFF.

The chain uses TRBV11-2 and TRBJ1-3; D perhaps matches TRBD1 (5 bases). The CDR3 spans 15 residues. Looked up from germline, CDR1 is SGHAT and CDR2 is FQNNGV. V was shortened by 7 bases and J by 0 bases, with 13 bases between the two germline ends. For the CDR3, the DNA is TGTGCCAGCACCGTCAGAGGACACTCTGGAAACACCATATATTTT. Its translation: CASTVRGHSGNTIYF.

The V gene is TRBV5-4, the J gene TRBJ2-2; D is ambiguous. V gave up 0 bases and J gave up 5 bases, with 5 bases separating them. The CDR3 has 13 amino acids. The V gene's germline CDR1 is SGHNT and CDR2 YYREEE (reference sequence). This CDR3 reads CASSLVETGELFF. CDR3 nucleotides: TGTGCCAGCAGCTTGGTAGAGACCGGGGAGCTGTTTTTT.